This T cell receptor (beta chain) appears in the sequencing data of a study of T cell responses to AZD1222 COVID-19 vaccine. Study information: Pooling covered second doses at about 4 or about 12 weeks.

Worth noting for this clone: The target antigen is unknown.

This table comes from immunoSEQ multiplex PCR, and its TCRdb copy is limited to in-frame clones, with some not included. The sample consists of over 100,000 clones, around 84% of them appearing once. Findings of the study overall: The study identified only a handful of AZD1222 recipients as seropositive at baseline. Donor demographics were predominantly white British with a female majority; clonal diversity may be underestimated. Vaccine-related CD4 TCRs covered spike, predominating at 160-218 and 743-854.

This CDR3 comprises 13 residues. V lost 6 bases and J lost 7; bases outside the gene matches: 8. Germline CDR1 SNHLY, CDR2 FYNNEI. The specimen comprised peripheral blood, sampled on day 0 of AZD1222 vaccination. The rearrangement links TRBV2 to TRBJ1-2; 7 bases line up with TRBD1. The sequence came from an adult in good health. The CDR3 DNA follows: TGTGCCAGCAGGGCACAGGGGTATAGTGGCTACACCTTC. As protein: CASRAQGYSGYTF.